This T cell receptor (beta chain) appears in the sequencing data of a study of shared clonotypes between healthy human individuals. Healthy HIV-negative adults without recent acute infections or vaccinations served as donors. Method: immunoSEQ multiplex PCR; TCRdb's copy keeps in-frame clones and lacks some. The sample lists roughly 1,000,000 clones, 78% seen once, with under 0.6% in the top ten. Remarks on this clone: The antigen is undetermined.

CDR1 is MNHNS, CDR2 SASEGT, per germline. This CDR3 comprises 13 residues. Trimming left V 7 bases short and J 0 bases short, with 8 bases between. Regarding the study as a whole: Tissue TCR repertoires likely differ from these blood-only repertoires.

What was sequenced was memory CD4+ T cells from PBMCs. Documented subset: CD45RA-negative fraction. The J gene is TRBJ2-3, the V gene TRBV6-1; D gene uncertain. The TCR originated in a man between 18 and 29 years old in good health. Some clones in this sample may be carry-over from other donors' samples. In nucleotides, the CDR3 is TGTGCCAGCAAAGACGCTAGCACAGATACGCAGTATTTT. Amino acids: CASKDASTDTQYF.